This TCR beta chain came from a study of T cells in tuberculosis. In the study overall: Sequenced TCRs come from CD1B-GMM tetramer-binding T cells. IGRA-negative adolescents, IGRA-positive adolescents with latent tuberculosis and adults with active tuberculosis formed this South African cohort.

Overall study results and limits: Active tuberculosis patients had shorter CDR3-alpha; the beta difference was nonsignificant.

The V end lost 1 base, the J end lost 1 base, and 22 bases lay between the germline ends. CDR3 length equals 19 residues. Per germline, CDR1 SGHTA and CDR2 FQGTGA. On this clone: The antigen remains unidentified.

Sequenced by immunoSEQ multiplex PCR; TCRdb stores in-frame clones only, minus some. The table records 45,000 or so clones, nearly 95% of them present only once. The receptor comes from a donor aged 10-29 years with latent tuberculosis or without tuberculosis infection. The V and J genes are TRBV7-3 and TRBJ1-1; D may be TRBD1 (6 bases). Sample: PBMCs. This chain's CDR3 is CASSLNPGRSGTPNTEAFF. The CDR3, as DNA: TGTGCCAGCAGCTTAAACCCCGGCCGGTCCGGGACACCGAACACTGAAGCTTTCTTT.